This T cell receptor beta chain is from a study of T cell responses to AZD1222 COVID-19 vaccine. This CDR3 region has 13 residues. Germline V gene lookup returns CDR1 MNHEY and CDR2 SVGAGI. Trimming stripped 11 bases from V and 4 bases from J, with 17 bases between. Generated by immunoSEQ multiplex PCR, the TCRdb table keeps only in-frame clones and is missing some. Among 180,000 or so clones, roughly 92% were seen once, and the ten largest hold roughly 1%. Sequences were derived from peripheral blood, sampled 28 days after the second AZD1222 dose. The clonotype was recovered from an adult who received the AZD1222 COVID-19 vaccine. The chain recombines TRBV6-5 with TRBJ2-5; either TRBD1 or TRBD2 may fit D (5 bases each). This CDR3 reads CAGTQWGRETQYF. CDR3 in DNA: TGTGCCGGAACTCAGTGGGGGAGAGAGACCCAGTACTTC.